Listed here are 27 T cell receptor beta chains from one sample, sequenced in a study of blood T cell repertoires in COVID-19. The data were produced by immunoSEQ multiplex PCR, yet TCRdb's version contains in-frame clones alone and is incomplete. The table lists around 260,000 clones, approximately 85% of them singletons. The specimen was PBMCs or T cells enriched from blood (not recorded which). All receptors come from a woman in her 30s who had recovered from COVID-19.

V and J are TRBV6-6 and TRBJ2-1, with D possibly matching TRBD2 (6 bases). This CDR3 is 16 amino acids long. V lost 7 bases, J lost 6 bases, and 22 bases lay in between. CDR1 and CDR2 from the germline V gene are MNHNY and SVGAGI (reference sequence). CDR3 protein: CASIRYIGVAVNEQFF. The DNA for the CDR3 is TGTGCCAGCATTCGATACATTGGGGTAGCGGTCAATGAGCAGTTCTTC.

Here the CDR3 DNA reads TGTGCCAGCAGCAAATCTCATGTGGGACTAGCTGGCACAGATACGCAGTATTTT. Translation: CASSKSHVGLAGTDTQYF. The chain combines TRBV7-9 with TRBJ2-3; 9 bases are a match to TRBD2. CDR1 is SEHNR, CDR2 FQNEAQ, per germline (reference sequence). The junction had 13 bases not matched to a gene; V was cut back by 5 bases and J by 1 base. The CDR3 contains 18 residues.

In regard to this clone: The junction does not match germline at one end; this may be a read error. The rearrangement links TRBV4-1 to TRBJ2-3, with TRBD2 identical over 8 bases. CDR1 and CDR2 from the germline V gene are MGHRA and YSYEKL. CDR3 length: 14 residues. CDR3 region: CASSQGGKRGTKDF. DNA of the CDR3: TGCGCCAGCAGCCAAGGGGGGAAGCGGGGGACCAAAGATTTT.

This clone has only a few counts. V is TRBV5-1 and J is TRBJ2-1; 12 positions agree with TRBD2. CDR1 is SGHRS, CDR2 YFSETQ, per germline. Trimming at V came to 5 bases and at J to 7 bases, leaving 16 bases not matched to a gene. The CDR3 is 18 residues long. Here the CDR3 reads CASSFLKPGLAGNNEQFF. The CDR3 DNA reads TGCGCCAGCAGTTTTCTTAAACCGGGACTAGCGGGTAATAATGAGCAGTTCTTC.

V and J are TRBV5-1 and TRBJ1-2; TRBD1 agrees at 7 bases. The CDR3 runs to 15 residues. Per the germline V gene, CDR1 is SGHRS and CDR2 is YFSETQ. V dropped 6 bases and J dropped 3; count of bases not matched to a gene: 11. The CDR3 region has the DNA TGCGCCAGCACAAGGTCAGGGGGTACGGACTATGGCTACACCTTC. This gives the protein CASTRSGGTDYGYTF.

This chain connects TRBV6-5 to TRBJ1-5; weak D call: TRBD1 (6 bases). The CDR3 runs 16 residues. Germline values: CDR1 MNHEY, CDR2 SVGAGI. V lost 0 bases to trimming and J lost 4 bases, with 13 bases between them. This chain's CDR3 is CASSYSGAGGNQPQHF. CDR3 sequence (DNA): TGTGCCAGCAGTTACTCGGGGGCCGGGGGGAATCAGCCCCAGCATTTT.

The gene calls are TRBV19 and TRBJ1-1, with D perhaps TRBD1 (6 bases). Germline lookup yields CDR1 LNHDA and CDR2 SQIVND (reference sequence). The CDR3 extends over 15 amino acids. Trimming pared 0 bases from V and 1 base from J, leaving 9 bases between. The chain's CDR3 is CASSIDPRGNTEAFF. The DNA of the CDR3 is TGTGCCAGTAGTATAGATCCCAGGGGGAACACTGAAGCTTTCTTT.

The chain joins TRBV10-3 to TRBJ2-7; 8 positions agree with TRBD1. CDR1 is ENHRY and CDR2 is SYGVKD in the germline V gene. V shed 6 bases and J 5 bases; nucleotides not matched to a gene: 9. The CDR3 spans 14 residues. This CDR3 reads CAISRFGQGNEQYF. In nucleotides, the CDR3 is TGTGCCATCAGCCGATTTGGACAGGGCAACGAGCAGTACTTC.

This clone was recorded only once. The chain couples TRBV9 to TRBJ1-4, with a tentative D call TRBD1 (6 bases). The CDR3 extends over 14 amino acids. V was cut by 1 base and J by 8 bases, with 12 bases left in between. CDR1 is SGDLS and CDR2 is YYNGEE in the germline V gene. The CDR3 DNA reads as TGTGCCAGCAGCGTAAACAGGGAGCGGGAAAAACTGTTTTTT. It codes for CASSVNREREKLFF.

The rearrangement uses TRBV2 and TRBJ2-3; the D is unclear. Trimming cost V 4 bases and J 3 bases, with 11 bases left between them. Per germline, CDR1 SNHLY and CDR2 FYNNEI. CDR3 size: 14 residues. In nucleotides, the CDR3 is TGTGCCAGCAGTGTGGCTAGGAGTACAGATACGCAGTATTTT. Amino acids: CASSVARSTDTQYF.

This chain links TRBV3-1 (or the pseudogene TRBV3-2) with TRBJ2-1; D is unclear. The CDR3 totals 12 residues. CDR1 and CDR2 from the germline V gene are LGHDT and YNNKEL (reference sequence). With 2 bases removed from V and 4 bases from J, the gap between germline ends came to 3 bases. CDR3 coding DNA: TGTGCCAGCAGCCAACTATACAATGAGCAGTTCTTC. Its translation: CASSQLYNEQFF.

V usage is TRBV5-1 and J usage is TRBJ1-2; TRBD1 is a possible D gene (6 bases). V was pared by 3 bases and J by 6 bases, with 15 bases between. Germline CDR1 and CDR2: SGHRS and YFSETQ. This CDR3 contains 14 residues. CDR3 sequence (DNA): TGCGCCAGCAGCTACTCCACAGGGACGGATGGCTACACCTTC. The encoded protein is CASSYSTGTDGYTF.

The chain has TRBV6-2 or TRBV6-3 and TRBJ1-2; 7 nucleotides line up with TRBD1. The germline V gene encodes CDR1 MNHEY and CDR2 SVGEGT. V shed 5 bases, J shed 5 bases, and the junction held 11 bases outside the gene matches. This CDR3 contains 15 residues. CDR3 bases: TGTGCCAGCAGTCTCCGGGACAGTTGGCCATATGGCTACACCTTC. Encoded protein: CASSLRDSWPYGYTF.

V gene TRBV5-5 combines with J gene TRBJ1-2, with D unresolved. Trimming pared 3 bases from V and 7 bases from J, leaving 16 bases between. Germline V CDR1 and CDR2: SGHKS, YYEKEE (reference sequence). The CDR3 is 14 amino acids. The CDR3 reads CASSSLTLPGGYTF. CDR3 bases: TGTGCCAGCAGCTCCCTGACCCTACCGGGTGGCTACACCTTC.

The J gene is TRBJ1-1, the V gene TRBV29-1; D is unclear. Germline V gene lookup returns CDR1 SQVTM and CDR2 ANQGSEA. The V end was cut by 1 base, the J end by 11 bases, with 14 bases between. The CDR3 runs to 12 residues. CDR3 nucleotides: TGCAGCGTTGAAGGGTTAGCTGTGAAGGCTTTCTTT. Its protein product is CSVEGLAVKAFF.

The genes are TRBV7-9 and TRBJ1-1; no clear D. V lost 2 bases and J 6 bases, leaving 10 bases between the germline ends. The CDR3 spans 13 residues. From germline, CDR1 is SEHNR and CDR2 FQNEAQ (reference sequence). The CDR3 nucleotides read TGTGCCAGCAGCTTATTCATCGGGGCTGAAGCTTTCTTT. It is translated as CASSLFIGAEAFF.

In DNA, the CDR3 is TGTGCCAGCAGCCGGACCGCAGGACTAGCGGGGGGAGTTGAGCAGTTCTTC. Protein product: CASSRTAGLAGGVEQFF. The chain couples TRBV11-2 to TRBJ2-1, with TRBD2 matching 14 bases. Germline V gene sequence: CDR1 SGHAT, CDR2 FQNNGV. V dropped 5 bases and J dropped 9; count of bases not matched to a gene: 12. This CDR3 has 17 amino acids.

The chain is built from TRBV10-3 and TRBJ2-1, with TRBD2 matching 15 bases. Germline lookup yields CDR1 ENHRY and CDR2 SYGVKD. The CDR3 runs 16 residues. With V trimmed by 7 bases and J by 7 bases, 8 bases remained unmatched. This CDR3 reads CAINPGTSGRTNEQFF. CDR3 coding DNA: TGTGCCATCAATCCGGGGACTAGCGGGAGGACGAATGAGCAGTTCTTC.

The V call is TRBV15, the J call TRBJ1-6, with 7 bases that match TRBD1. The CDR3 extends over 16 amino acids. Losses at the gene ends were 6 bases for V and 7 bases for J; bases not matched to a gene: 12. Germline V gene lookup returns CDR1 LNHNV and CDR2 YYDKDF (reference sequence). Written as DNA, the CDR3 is TGTGCCACCAGAAAGGGCACGGGACAGACGAATTCACCCCTCCACTTT. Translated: CATRKGTGQTNSPLHF.

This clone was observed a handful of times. CDR3: CASSLAASGRAGNEQFF. For the CDR3, the DNA is TGTGCCAGCAGCTTGGCGGCTAGCGGGAGGGCCGGTAATGAGCAGTTCTTC. The gene calls are TRBV5-4 and TRBJ2-1; 12 bases are shared with TRBD2. The germline V gene encodes CDR1 SGHNT and CDR2 YYREEE (reference sequence). Germline trimming cut 0 bases from V and 7 bases from J; bases unmatched to any gene: 8. The CDR3 sequence is 17 residues long.

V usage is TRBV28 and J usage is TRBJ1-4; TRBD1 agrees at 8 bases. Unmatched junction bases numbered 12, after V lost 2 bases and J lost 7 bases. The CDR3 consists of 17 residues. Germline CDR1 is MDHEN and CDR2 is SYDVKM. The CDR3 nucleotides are TGTGCCAGCAGTTTAGCGTTACTGGACAGGGAGCTTGAAAAACTGTTTTTT. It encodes CASSLALLDRELEKLFF.

The CDR3 DNA is TGTGCCAGCAGCCCTTATATGAATCCTGGGGGACTAGCGAAGCCCGGGGAGCTGTTTTTT. Translating it yields CASSPYMNPGGLAKPGELFF. V usage is TRBV3-1 (or the pseudogene TRBV3-2) and J usage is TRBJ2-2; TRBD2 aligns across 10 bases. CDR3 size: 20 residues. V gave up 4 bases and J gave up 6 bases; unmatched junction bases: 20. From germline, CDR1 is LGHDT and CDR2 YNNKEL (reference sequence).

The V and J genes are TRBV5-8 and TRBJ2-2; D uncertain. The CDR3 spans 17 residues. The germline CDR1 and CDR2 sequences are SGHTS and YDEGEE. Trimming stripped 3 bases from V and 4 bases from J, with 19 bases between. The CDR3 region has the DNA TGTGCCAGCAGCTCACAGACCCGACACGAGCCCACCGGGGAGCTGTTTTTT. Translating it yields CASSSQTRHEPTGELFF.

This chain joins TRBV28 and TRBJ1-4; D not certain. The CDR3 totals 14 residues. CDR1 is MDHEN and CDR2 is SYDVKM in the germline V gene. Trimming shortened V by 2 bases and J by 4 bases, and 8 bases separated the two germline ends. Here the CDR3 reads CASSLNGNNEKLFF. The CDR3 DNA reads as TGTGCCAGCAGTTTAAACGGTAATAATGAAAAACTGTTTTTT.

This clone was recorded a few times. Here the CDR3 reads CAWSVGQGTQPQHF. The DNA of the CDR3 is TGTGCCTGGAGTGTGGGGCAGGGGACCCAGCCCCAGCATTTT. This chain links TRBV30 with TRBJ1-5, with D perhaps matching TRBD1 (6 bases). The germline CDR1 and CDR2 sequences are GTSNPN and SVGIG (reference sequence). V was pared by 0 bases and J by 7 bases, with 13 bases between. The CDR3 totals 14 residues.

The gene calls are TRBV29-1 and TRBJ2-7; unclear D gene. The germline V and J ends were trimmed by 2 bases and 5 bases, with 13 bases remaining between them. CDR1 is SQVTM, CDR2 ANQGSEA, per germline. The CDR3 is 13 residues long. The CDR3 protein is CSVENGLKNEQYF. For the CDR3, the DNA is TGCAGCGTTGAAAACGGGTTAAAGAACGAGCAGTACTTC.

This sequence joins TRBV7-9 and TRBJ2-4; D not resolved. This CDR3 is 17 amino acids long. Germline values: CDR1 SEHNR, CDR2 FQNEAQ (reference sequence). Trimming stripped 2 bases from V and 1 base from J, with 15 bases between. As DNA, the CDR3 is TGTGCCAGCAGCTTAAGGCCAGCCAAGGAGGCCAAAAACATTCAGTACTTC. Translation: CASSLRPAKEAKNIQYF.